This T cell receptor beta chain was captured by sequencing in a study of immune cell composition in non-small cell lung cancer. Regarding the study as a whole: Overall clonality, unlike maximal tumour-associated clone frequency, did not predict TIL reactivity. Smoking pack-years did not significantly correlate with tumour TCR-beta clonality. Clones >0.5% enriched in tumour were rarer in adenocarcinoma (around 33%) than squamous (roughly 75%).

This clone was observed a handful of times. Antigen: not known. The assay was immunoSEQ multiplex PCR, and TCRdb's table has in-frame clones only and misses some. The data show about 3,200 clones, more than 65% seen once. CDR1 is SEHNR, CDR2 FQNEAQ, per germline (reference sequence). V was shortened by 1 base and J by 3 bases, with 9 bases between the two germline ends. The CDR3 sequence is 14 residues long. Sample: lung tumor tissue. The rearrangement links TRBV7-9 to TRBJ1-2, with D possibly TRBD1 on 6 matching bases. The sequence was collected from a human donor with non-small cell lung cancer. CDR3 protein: CASSLGYRDYGYTF. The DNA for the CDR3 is TGTGCCAGCAGCTTAGGGTACAGGGACTATGGCTACACCTTC.